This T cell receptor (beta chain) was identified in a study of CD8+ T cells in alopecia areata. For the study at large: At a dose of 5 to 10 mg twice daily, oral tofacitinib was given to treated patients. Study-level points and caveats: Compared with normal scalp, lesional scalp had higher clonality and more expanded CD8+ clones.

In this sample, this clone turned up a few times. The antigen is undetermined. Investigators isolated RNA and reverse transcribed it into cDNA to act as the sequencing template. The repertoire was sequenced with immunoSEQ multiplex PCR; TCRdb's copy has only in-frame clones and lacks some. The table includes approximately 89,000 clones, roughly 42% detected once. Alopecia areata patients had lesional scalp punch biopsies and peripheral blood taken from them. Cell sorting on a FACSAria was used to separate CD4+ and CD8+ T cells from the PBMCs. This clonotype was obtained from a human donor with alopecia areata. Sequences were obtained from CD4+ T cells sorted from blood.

CDR3 bases: TGTGCCGGCCCCACTACAGGGAGTTCGTTAGCTTTCTTT. It is translated as CAGPTTGSSLAFF. This sequence joins TRBV30 and TRBJ1-1; TRBD1 might be the D (6 bases). V was pared by 8 bases and J by 10 bases, with 23 bases between. The CDR3 consists of 13 residues. Germline CDR1 GTSNPN, CDR2 SVGIG (reference sequence).